A selection of T cell receptor beta chains follows, all from one sample in a study of blood T cells in healthy people across ages. TCRdb used MiXCR to reprocess the 5' RACE reads, holding one entry per CDR3 protein. The sample shows more than 1,400,000 distinct CDR3 sequences, about 40% of them seen only once. Sequencing was carried out using blood. The receptors originated from a woman younger than 35 in good health. The CDR3 runs from the conserved cysteine through the conserved F or W. D genes are given only for firm matches.

V gene	D gene	J gene	CDR3 DNA	CDR3 protein
TRBV5-1	-	TRBJ1-2	TGCGCCAGCAGCTTGAGTCCAGGGGATAATGGCTACACCTTC	CASSLSPGDNGYTF
TRBV12-3/TRBV12-4	TRBD2	TRBJ2-3	TGTGCCAGCAGCCGACTAGCGGGGCTCACAGATACGCAGTATTTT	CASSRLAGLTDTQYF
TRBV20-1	-	TRBJ2-1	TGCAGTGCTGAAACCGGGACTCCGAGCTCCTACAATGAGCAGTTCTTC	CSAETGTPSSYNEQFF
TRBV5-1	TRBD1	TRBJ2-3	TGCGCCAGCAGCTCGGACAGGGCTCGGACAGATACGCAGTATTTT	CASSSDRARTDTQYF
TRBV15	-	TRBJ2-4	TGTGCCACCAGCAGAGATGTCGCTAGCGCCCAGGTAGACATTCAGTACTTC	CATSRDVASAQVDIQYF
TRBV10-3	TRBD2	TRBJ2-5	TGTGCCATCAGTGGGTCTAGCGGGGGGGCCTTGGAGACCCAGTACTTC	CAISGSSGGALETQYF
TRBV20-1	-	TRBJ2-1	TGCAGTGCTAGGGGTGTCCTAAGCTCCTACAATGAGCAGTTCTTC	CSARGVLSSYNEQFF
TRBV15	TRBD2	TRBJ2-1	TGTGCCACCAGCCCTCCCGGGGGGGCCGGCTACAATGAGCAGTTCTTC	CATSPPGGAGYNEQFF
TRBV4-2	TRBD2	TRBJ2-3	TGTGCCAGCAGCCAAGGAAGTCCAGCGGGGGCCACAGATACGCAGTATTTT	CASSQGSPAGATDTQYF
TRBV18	TRBD2	TRBJ2-7	TGTGCCAGCTCACGGACTAGCGACCCTATCGAGCAGTACTTC	CASSRTSDPIEQYF